This T cell receptor (beta chain) was observed in a study of PD-1 blockade in classical Hodgkin lymphoma. Trimming cost V 2 bases and J 5 bases, with 24 bases left between them. Germline V CDR1 and CDR2: MGHDK, SYGVNS. The CDR3 extends over 18 amino acids. Time point specified: cycle 4 day 1 (C4D1), after 6 weeks of nivolumab. Every patient had relapsed following autologous stem cell transplantation, and cohorts differed in brentuximab vedotin exposure. The protocol was immunoSEQ multiplex PCR, while the TCRdb copy is restricted to in-frame clones and leaves out a portion. The table lists 19,000 or so clones, around 82% of them singletons.

Sequencing used peripheral blood mononuclear cells (PBMCs), obtained before the fourth cycle of nivolumab. The receptor was isolated from a human donor with classical Hodgkin lymphoma. The rearrangement links TRBV25-1 to TRBJ2-5; D not resolved. The CDR3 coding sequence is TGTGCCAGCAGTGAAGTCTCCTCGGACCTCCCCAAGGAGGAGACCCAGTACTTC. Residues: CASSEVSSDLPKEETQYF.